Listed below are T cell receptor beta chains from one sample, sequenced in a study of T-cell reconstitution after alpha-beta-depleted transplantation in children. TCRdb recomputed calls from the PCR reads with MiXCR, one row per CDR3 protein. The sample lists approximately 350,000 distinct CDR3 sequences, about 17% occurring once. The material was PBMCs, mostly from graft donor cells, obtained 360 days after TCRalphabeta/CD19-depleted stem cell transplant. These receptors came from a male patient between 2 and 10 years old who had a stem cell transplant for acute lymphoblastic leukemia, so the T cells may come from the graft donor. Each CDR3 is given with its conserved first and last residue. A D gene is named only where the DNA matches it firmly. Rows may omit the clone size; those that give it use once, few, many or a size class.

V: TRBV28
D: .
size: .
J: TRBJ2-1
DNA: TGTGCCAGCAGTAACAGGGTGAGCAATGAGCAGTTCTTC
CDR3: CASSNRVSNEQFF

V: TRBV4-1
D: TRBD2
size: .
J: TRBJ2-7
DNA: TGCGCCAGCAGCCCCCGTACAGCGGGACCCTACGAGCAGTACTTC
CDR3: CASSPRTAGPYEQYF

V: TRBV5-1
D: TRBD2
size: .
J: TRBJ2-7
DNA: TGCGCCAGTAGCTGGACGGGACTAGAACACGAGCAGTACTTC
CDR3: CASSWTGLEHEQYF

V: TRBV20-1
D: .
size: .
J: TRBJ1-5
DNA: TGCAGTGCTGGTAGGGGCTGGGAACAGCCCCAGCATTTT
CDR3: CSAGRGWEQPQHF

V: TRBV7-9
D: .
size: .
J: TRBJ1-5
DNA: TGTGCCAGCAGCTTAGACTCGGGACGTCCCCATTTT
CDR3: CASSLDSGRPHF

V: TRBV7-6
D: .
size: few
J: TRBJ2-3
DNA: TGTGCCAGCGGTAGGGGGGGATTCACAGATACGCAGTATTTT
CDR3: CASGRGGFTDTQYF

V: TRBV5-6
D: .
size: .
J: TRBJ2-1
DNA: TGTGCCAGCAGCTTGGCGGTGCGGTATGAGCAGTTCTTC
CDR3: CASSLAVRYEQFF

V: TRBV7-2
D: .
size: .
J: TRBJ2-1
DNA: TGTGCCAGCAGCAGGAGTAGCGGACCTACCTATGAGCAGTTCTTC
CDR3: CASSRSSGPTYEQFF

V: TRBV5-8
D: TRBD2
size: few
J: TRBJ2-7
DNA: TGTGCCAGCCGTATGCCTAGCGGAAACTACGAGCAGTACTTC
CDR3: CASRMPSGNYEQYF

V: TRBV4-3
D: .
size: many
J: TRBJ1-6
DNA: TGCGCCAGCAGCCAAGAATCGAACGGCGATATCCCCCTCCACTTT
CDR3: CASSQESNGDIPLHF

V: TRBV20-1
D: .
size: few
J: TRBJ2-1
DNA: TGCAGTGTTCTAATCAGGAGCTCCTACAATGAGCAGTTCTTC
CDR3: CSVLIRSSYNEQFF

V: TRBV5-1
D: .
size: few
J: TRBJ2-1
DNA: TGCGCCAGCAGCTTGACCCAAACACCAGCCACCGAGCAGTTCTTC
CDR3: CASSLTQTPATEQFF

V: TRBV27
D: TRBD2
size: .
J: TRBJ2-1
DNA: TGTGCCAGCAGTTTACCTGCGGGACTAGCGGGAGACTATGAGCAGTTCTTC
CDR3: CASSLPAGLAGDYEQFF

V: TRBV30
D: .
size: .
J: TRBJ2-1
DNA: TGTGCCTGGAATGACGGAGCCTACAATGAGCAGTTCTTC
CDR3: CAWNDGAYNEQFF

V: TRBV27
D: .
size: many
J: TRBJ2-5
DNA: TGTGCCAGCAGTTTATGGGGGCTACAAGAGACCCAGTACTTC
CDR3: CASSLWGLQETQYF

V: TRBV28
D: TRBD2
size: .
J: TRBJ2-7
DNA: TGTGCCAGCAGTCCGAGGACTAGCGGGAGGACCTTCGTGTTGGAGCAGTACTTC
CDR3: CASSPRTSGRTFVLEQYF

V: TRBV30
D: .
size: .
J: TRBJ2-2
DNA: TGTGCCTGGAGGTCGGGCGGGGAGCTGTTTTTT
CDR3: CAWRSGGELFF

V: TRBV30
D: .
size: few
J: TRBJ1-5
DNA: TGTGCCTGGAGTGTAAGTCTTTATCAGCCCCAGCATTTT
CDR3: CAWSVSLYQPQHF

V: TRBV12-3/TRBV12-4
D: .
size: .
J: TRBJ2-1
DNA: TGTGCCAGCGGCCATGGAGAAGCCTACAATGAGCAGTTCTTC
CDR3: CASGHGEAYNEQFF

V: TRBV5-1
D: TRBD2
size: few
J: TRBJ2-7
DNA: TGCGCCAGCAGCGATTCCATCGGGGGGGATAGCTCCTACGAGCAGTACTTC
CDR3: CASSDSIGGDSSYEQYF

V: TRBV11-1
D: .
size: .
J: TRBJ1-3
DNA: TGTGCCAGCAGCAAACTACAGGGAGGTCCTCTCTCTGGAAACACCATATATTTT
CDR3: CASSKLQGGPLSGNTIYF

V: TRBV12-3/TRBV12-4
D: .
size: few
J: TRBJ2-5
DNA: TGTGCCAGCAGCAAGTCACAGGAGGATCAGTACCAAGAGACCCAGTACTTC
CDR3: CASSKSQEDQYQETQYF

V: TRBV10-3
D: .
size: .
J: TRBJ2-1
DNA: TGTGCCATCAGTGAGTCGAGGGATAGCAATGAGCAGTTCTTC
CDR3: CAISESRDSNEQFF

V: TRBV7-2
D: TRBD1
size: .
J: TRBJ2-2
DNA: TGTGCCAGCAGCTTAGCGCTCTTACCAGGGGGCCCTAACACCGGGGAGCTGTTTTTT
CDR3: CASSLALLPGGPNTGELFF

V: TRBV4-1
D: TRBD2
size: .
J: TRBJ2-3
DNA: TGCGCCAGCAGCCAAGATCGGGGACTAGCGGGAGGCCCCTTTCGCACAGATACGCAGTATTTT
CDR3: CASSQDRGLAGGPFRTDTQYF

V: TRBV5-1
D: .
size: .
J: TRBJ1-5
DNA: TGCGCCAGCAGCTTGGGGTACAGCCAAAATCAGCCCCAGCATTTT
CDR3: CASSLGYSQNQPQHF

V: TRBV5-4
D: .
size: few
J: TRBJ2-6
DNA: TGTGCCAGCAGCTCTGTGGGGACTTTCTCTGGGGCCAACGTCCTGACTTTC
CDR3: CASSSVGTFSGANVLTF

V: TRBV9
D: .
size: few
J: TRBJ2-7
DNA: TGTGCCAGCAGCCCTTGCGGTCATCCCCCATGCGAGCAGTACTTC
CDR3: CASSPCGHPPCEQYF

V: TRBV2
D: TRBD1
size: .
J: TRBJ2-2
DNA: TGTGCCAGCAGTTTGGACAGGGTGCCCGGGGAGCTGTTTTTT
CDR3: CASSLDRVPGELFF

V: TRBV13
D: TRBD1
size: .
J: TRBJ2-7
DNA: TGTGCCAGCAGCATCACCGGGACAGGACTCTCCTACGAGCAGTACTTC
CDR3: CASSITGTGLSYEQYF

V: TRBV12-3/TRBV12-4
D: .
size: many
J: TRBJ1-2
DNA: TGTGCCAGCAGCCCCCACCTGACAGCCCTCTATGGCTACACCTTC
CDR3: CASSPHLTALYGYTF

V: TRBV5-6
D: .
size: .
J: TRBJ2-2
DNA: TGTGCCAGCAGCTTGGTGGGACCGAGGGAGTACACCGGGGAGCTGTTTTTT
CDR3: CASSLVGPREYTGELFF

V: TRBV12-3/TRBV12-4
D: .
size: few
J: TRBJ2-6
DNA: TGTGCCAGCAGTCGAGGGGCGGGAACCTTCTCTGGGGCCAACGTCCTGACTTTC
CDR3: CASSRGAGTFSGANVLTF

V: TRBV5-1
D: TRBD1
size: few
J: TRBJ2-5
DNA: TGCGCCAGCAGCCTAGGGACAGGGCGAGAGACCCAGTACTTC
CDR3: CASSLGTGRETQYF

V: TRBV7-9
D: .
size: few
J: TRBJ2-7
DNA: TGTGCCTTCCCCTTTACCGAGGTCCGTGCTTTCTGGGAGCAGTACTTC
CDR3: CAFPFTEVRAFWEQYF

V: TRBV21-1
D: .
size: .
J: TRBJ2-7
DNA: TGTGCCAGCGGGAGTCCACCCCCCATAGGCGAGCAGTACTTC
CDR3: CASGSPPPIGEQYF